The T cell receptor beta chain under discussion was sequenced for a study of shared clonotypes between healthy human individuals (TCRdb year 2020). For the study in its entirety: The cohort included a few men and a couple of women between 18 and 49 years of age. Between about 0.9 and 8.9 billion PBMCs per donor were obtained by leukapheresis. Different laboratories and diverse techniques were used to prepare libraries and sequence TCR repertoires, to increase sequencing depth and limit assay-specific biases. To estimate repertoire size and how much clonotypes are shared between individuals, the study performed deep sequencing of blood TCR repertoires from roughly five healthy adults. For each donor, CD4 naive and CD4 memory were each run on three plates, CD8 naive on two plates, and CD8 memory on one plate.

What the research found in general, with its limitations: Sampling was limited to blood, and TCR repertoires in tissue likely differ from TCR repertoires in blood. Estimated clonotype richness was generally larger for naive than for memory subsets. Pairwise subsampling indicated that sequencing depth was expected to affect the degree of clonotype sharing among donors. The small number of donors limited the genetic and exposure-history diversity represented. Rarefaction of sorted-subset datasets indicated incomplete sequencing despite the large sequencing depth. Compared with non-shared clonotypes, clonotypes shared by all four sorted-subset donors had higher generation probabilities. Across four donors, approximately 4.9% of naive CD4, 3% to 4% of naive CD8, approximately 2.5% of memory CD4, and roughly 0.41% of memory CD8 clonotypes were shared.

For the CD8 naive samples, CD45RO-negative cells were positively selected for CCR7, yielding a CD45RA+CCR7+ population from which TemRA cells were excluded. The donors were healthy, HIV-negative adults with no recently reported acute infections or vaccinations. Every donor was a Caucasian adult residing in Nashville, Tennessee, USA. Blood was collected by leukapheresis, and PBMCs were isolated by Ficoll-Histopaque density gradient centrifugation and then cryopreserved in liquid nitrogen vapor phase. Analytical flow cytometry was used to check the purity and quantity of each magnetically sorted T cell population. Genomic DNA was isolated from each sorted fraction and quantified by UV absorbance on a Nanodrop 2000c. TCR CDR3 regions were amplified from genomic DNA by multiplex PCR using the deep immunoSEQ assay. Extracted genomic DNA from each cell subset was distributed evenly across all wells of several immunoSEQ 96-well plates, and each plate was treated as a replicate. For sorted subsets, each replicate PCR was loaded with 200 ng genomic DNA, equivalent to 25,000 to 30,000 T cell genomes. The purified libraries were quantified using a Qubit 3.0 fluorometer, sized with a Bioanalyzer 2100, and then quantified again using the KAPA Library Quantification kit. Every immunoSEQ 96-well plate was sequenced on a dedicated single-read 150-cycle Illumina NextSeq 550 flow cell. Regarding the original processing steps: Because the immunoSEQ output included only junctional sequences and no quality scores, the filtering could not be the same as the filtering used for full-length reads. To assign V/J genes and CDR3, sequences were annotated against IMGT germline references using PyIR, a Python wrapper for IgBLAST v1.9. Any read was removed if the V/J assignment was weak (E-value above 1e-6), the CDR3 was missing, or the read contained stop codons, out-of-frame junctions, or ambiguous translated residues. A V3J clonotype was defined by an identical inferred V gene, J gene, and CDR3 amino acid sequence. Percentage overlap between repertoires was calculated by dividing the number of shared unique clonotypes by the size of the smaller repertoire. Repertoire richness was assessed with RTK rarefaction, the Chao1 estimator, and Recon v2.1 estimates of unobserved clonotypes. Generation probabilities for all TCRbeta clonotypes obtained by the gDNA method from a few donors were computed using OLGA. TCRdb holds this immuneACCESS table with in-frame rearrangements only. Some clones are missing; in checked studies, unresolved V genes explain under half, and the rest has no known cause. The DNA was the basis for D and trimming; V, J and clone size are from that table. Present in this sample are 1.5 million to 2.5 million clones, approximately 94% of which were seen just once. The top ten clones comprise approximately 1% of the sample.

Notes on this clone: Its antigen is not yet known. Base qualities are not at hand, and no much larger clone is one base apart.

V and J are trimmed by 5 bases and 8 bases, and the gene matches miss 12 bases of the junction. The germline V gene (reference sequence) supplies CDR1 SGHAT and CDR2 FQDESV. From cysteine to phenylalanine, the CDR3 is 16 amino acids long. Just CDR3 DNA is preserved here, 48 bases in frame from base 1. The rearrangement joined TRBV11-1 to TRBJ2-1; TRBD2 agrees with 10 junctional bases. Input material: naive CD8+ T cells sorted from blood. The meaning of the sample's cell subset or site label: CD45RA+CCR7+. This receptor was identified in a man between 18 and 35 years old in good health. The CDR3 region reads CASSPLGSGGADEQFF. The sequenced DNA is TGTGCCAGCAGCCCCCTGGGCAGCGGGGGGGCTGATGAGCAGTTCTTC.